Presented here are 30 T cell receptor beta chains from one specimen sequenced in a study of T cell clones after liver transplantation. Here immunoSEQ multiplex PCR was the method, and the copy in TCRdb shows in-frame clones only, minus some. The table includes more than 95,000 clones, more than 75% detected once. Here the sequenced sample was CD4+ T cells from blood, taken before liver transplant. These receptors came from a human donor who received a liver transplant.

V gene TRBV7-8 combines with J gene TRBJ2-7, with D unresolved. Germline values: CDR1 SGHVS, CDR2 FQNEAQ. The CDR3 extends over 14 amino acids. Trimming took off 3 bases at V and 0 bases at J, with 9 bases between the two ends. CDR3 loop: CASSLTPSSYEQYF. CDR3 sequence (DNA): TGTGCCAGCAGCTTGACACCGAGCTCCTACGAGCAGTACTTC.

The chain recombines TRBV6-4 with TRBJ2-6, with TRBD2 as a possible D gene (6 bases). V shed 2 bases and J shed 3 bases, with 11 bases lying between them. The CDR3 contains 16 residues. Looked up from germline, CDR1 is MRHNA and CDR2 is SNTAGT. The DNA of the CDR3 is TGTGCCAGCAGTGACCCGGGGGAGGTTGGGGCCAACGTCCTGACTTTC. Protein sequence: CASSDPGEVGANVLTF.

This clone came up a few times. CDR3 sequence: CASSLRGANTGELFF. The CDR3 coding sequence is TGTGCCAGTAGTCTTCGGGGGGCGAACACCGGGGAGCTGTTTTTT. This chain links TRBV19 with TRBJ2-2; 7 nucleotides line up with TRBD2. The V gene end was trimmed by 5 bases and the J gene end by 0 bases; junction bases not matched to a gene: 3. This CDR3 is built from 15 residues. The V gene's germline CDR1 is LNHDA and CDR2 SQIVND (reference sequence).

This chain links TRBV6-5 with TRBJ1-4; D remains unclear. Trimming took off 6 bases at V and 4 bases at J, with 9 bases between the two ends. Germline lookup yields CDR1 MNHEY and CDR2 SVGAGI. The CDR3 contains 13 residues. The CDR3 DNA follows: TGTGCCAGCAGAATCGGGATTAATGAAAAACTGTTTTTT. Translation: CASRIGINEKLFF.

The rearrangement links TRBV7-2 to TRBJ2-3; D ambiguous. The CDR3 sequence is 15 residues long. Trimming left V 0 bases short and J 4 bases short, with 11 bases between. Germline V gene data show CDR1 as SGHTA and CDR2 as FQGNSA. CDR3 residues: CASSLAQGFADTQYF. The CDR3 coding sequence is TGTGCCAGCAGCTTAGCGCAAGGGTTTGCAGATACGCAGTATTTT.

The sample holds one count of this clone. CDR3 coding DNA: TGTGCCAGCAGCCCGGACACCGGGATACGGAGTGAAAAACTGTTTTTT. Its translation: CASSPDTGIRSEKLFF. The V and J genes are TRBV5-4 and TRBJ1-4; D may be TRBD1 (5 bases). Per the germline V gene, CDR1 is SGHNT and CDR2 is YYREEE (reference sequence). The CDR3 consists of 16 residues. V dropped 4 bases and J dropped 7 bases, with 20 bases sitting between them.

This clone was recorded once. The gene calls are TRBV25-1 and TRBJ1-1; D gene ambiguous. With 2 bases removed from V and 1 base from J, the gap between germline ends came to 5 bases. CDR1 is MGHDK and CDR2 is SYGVNS in the germline V gene. This CDR3 region has 13 residues. CDR3 nucleotide sequence: TGTGCCAGCAGTGAAAGGGCGAACACTGAAGCTTTCTTT. As protein: CASSERANTEAFF.

J is TRBJ1-3 and V is TRBV18; tentatively, D is TRBD1 (5 bases). The length of the CDR3 is 14 residues. Between the trimmed V and J ends, which lost 3 bases and 1 base, there was a span of 7 bases. Germline lookup yields CDR1 KGHSH and CDR2 LQKENI. CDR3: CASSPEGSGNTIYF. CDR3 in DNA: TGTGCCAGCTCACCCGAGGGGTCTGGAAACACCATATATTTT.

The chain has TRBV7-2 and TRBJ2-2; D is ambiguous. Germline-derived CDR1 and CDR2 are SGHTA and FQGNSA. The CDR3 consists of 14 residues. Trimming left V 1 base short and J 6 bases short, with 9 bases between. The CDR3 loop reads CASSLEGGPGELFF. The CDR3 DNA follows: TGTGCCAGCAGCTTAGAGGGCGGACCCGGGGAGCTGTTTTTT. Full variable domain (remainder filled in from reference TRBV7-2 and TRBJ2-2): GAGVSQSPSNKVTEKGKDVELRCDPISGHTALYWYRQSLGQGLEFLIYFQGNSAPDKSGLPSDRFSAERTGGSVSTLTIQRTQQEDSAVYLCASSLEGGPGELFFGEGSRLTVL.

This sequence joins TRBV5-4 and TRBJ2-3; 10 bases map to TRBD1. Trimming took 4 bases from V and 4 from J; bases not matched to a gene: 6. CDR1 SGHNT and CDR2 YYREEE come from the germline V gene (reference sequence). The CDR3 length is 15 residues. The chain's CDR3 is CASSLQGQGPDTQYF. CDR3 nucleotides: TGTGCCAGCAGCCTACAGGGACAGGGGCCAGATACGCAGTATTTT.

The rearrangement links TRBV19 to TRBJ2-1; D possibly corresponds to TRBD2 (5 bases). Germline lookup yields CDR1 LNHDA and CDR2 SQIVND (reference sequence). The CDR3 runs 13 residues. Deletions cut 7 bases from V and 12 bases from J, with 19 bases between. The CDR3 region is CASNSRGRAGQFF. In DNA form, the CDR3 reads TGTGCCAGTAATTCCCGGGGTCGGGCTGGGCAGTTCTTC.

V is TRBV25-1 and J is TRBJ2-2; TRBD2 aligns across 10 bases. Germline-derived CDR1 and CDR2 are MGHDK and SYGVNS. V lost 6 bases and J lost 6; bases outside the gene matches: 10. This CDR3 contains 16 residues. The CDR3 region has the DNA TGTGCCAGCAGATTCGCAGGGACTAGCGTGTCCGGGGAGCTGTTTTTT. Its protein is CASRFAGTSVSGELFF.

This chain uses TRBV28 with TRBJ2-3; TRBD1 matches 8 bases. CDR1 is MDHEN, CDR2 SYDVKM, per germline. This CDR3 has 17 amino acids. The J segment lost 3 bases and the V segment lost 2 bases, leaving 10 bases of the junction unmatched. CDR3 coding DNA: TGTGCCAGCAGTTTAGGAGCCCAGGGGGCGCGGACAGATACGCAGTATTTT. This translates into CASSLGAQGARTDTQYF.

The genes are TRBV4-2 and TRBJ2-3, with 9 bases matching TRBD1. CDR3 size: 17 residues. The germline CDR1 and CDR2 sequences are LGHNA and YNFKEQ. V dropped 1 base and J dropped 1; count of bases not matched to a gene: 6. The CDR3 region is CASSQVQGATGTDTQYF. The CDR3, as DNA: TGTGCCAGCAGCCAAGTACAGGGGGCCACGGGCACAGATACGCAGTATTTT.

The sample holds one count of this clone. J is TRBJ2-2 and V is TRBV19; D is undetermined. Looked up from germline, CDR1 is LNHDA and CDR2 is SQIVND (reference sequence). The ends were cut back, 6 bases at V and 5 bases at J, with 16 bases in the middle. This CDR3 contains 15 residues. The chain's CDR3 is CASSPNALGTGELFF. DNA of the CDR3: TGTGCCAGTAGCCCCAATGCGTTAGGGACCGGGGAGCTGTTTTTT.

This clone appeared a few times. This chain joins TRBV4-2 and TRBJ2-3; 8 bases map to TRBD2. Germline CDR1 LGHNA, CDR2 YNFKEQ. J lost 1 base, V lost 0 bases, and 3 bases had no gene match. The CDR3 consists of 16 residues. The CDR3 nucleotides read TGTGCCAGCAGCCAAGAGCCTAGCGGGCGCACAGATACGCAGTATTTT. Residues: CASSQEPSGRTDTQYF.

This CDR3 reads CASSFSSGQTNEKLFF. CDR3 coding DNA: TGTGCCAGCAGCTTTAGCTCGGGACAAACTAATGAAAAACTGTTTTTT. V is TRBV7-9 and J is TRBJ1-4; tentative D call: TRBD1 (6 bases). CDR3 size: 16 residues. V was clipped by 3 bases and J by 1 base, with 12 bases between them. CDR1 and CDR2 (germline): SEHNR, FQNEAQ (reference sequence).

V gene TRBV25-1 combines with J gene TRBJ1-4; D unclear. The CDR3 has 14 residues. Per germline, CDR1 MGHDK and CDR2 SYGVNS. V lost 7 bases to trimming and J lost 4 bases, with 13 bases between them. CDR3 nucleotide sequence: TGTGCCAGCACACTGGCCGGGGATAATGAAAAACTGTTTTTT. Encoded protein: CASTLAGDNEKLFF.

The V gene is TRBV10-3, the J gene TRBJ1-5, with D possibly TRBD1 on 5 matching bases. The CDR3 has 16 amino acids. CDR1 is ENHRY, CDR2 SYGVKD, per germline. Trimming shortened V by 0 bases and J by 3 bases, and 12 bases separated the two germline ends. The CDR3 is CAISESWQGANQPQHF. The CDR3 DNA sequence: TGTGCCATCAGTGAGTCATGGCAGGGTGCCAATCAGCCCCAGCATTTT.

The chain's CDR3 is CASSPTGGSYEQYF. The CDR3 DNA is TGCGCCAGCAGCCCCACAGGGGGCTCCTACGAGCAGTACTTC. The chain combines TRBV5-1 with TRBJ2-7; 8 nucleotides match TRBD1. This CDR3 is built from 14 residues. Germline loops: CDR1 SGHRS, CDR2 YFSETQ. V shed 4 bases and J 0 bases; nucleotides not matched to a gene: 3.

The rearrangement uses TRBV28 and TRBJ2-7; D tentatively reads TRBD1 or TRBD2 (5 bases each). Trimming stripped 3 bases from V and 1 base from J, with 16 bases between. Germline CDR1 is MDHEN and CDR2 is SYDVKM. The CDR3 is 16 residues long. The CDR3 DNA reads TGTGCCAGCAGTTTTAGTGGTGGGACGGGGTCCTACGAGCAGTACTTC. Residues: CASSFSGGTGSYEQYF.

CDR3 region: CASSFDSLSGANVLTF. In nucleotides, the CDR3 is TGTGCCAGCAGTTTCGACAGTCTCTCTGGGGCCAACGTCCTGACTTTC. The genes are TRBV6-6 and TRBJ2-6; tentative D call: TRBD1 (5 bases). V gave up 4 bases and J gave up 0 bases, with 10 bases separating them. CDR3 length: 16 residues. The germline gives CDR1 MNHNY, CDR2 SVGAGI (reference sequence).

The chain combines TRBV28 with TRBJ1-5; possible D gene TRBD1, 6 bases. CDR3 size: 16 residues. CDR1 is MDHEN, CDR2 SYDVKM, per germline. V was trimmed by 6 bases and J by 3 bases, leaving 18 bases between them. The CDR3 DNA reads TGTGCCAGCAGGTCACGCCCAGGGGCCAACAATCAGCCCCAGCATTTT. Residues: CASRSRPGANNQPQHF.

This chain connects TRBV7-7 to TRBJ2-3, with 9 bases matching TRBD2. CDR1 SSHAT and CDR2 FNYEAQ come from the germline V gene (reference sequence). The CDR3 runs to 15 residues. V trimming: 4 bases; J trimming: 1 base; junction bases outside the gene matches: 3. This CDR3 is CASSSSGKGTDTQYF. DNA of the CDR3: TGTGCCAGCAGCTCTAGCGGGAAGGGCACAGATACGCAGTATTTT.

CDR3: CASSFSDRANYGYTF. In DNA, the CDR3 is TGTGCCAGCAGTTTTTCGGACAGGGCAAACTATGGCTACACCTTC. The chain has TRBV27 and TRBJ1-2; 8 bases line up with TRBD1. Germline V gene data show CDR1 as MNHEY and CDR2 as SMNVEV (reference sequence). This CDR3 contains 15 residues. V lost 3 bases to trimming and J lost 2 bases; unmatched junction nucleotides: 5.

This clone was recorded only once. This sequence joins TRBV19 and TRBJ1-2; D is perhaps TRBD1 (5 bases). The germline V gene has CDR1 LNHDA and CDR2 SQIVND (reference sequence). This CDR3 is built from 15 residues. V was cut by 1 base and J by 7 bases, with 16 bases left in between. The CDR3 region is CASSIAGQGMAGYTF. For the CDR3, the DNA is TGTGCCAGTAGTATAGCCGGGCAGGGCATGGCTGGCTACACCTTC.

This chain uses TRBV7-2 with TRBJ2-7; D gene uncertain. V was pared by 4 bases and J by 3 bases, with 13 bases between. Germline CDR1 SGHTA, CDR2 FQGNSA. CDR3 length: 14 amino acids. The CDR3 region is CASSWNTGLYEQYF. CDR3 nucleotides: TGTGCCAGCAGCTGGAATACGGGTCTCTACGAGCAGTACTTC.

This clone was seen once. The chain joins TRBV29-1 to TRBJ1-1, with D uncertain. CDR3 length equals 13 residues. CDR1 is SQVTM, CDR2 ANQGSEA, per germline. V was pared by 7 bases and J by 8 bases, with 20 bases between. The CDR3: CSATSSVGREAFF. CDR3 in DNA: TGCAGCGCAACCTCCTCGGTGGGGAGGGAAGCTTTCTTT.

Concerning this clone: Because the CDR3's place on the DNA is in doubt, the DNA is left out and the CDR3 is given as listed by TCRdb. The chain carries TRBV13 and TRBJ1-3. The V gene's germline CDR1 is PRHDT and CDR2 FYEKMQ (reference sequence). From its first to its last residue, the CDR3 has 16 amino acids. The CDR3 loop reads CASSLGHSTSGGTIYF.

The chain carries TRBV4-2 and TRBJ1-1; TRBD1 might be the D (5 bases). Germline V gene sequence: CDR1 LGHNA, CDR2 YNFKEQ. The V and J ends lost 4 bases and 0 bases respectively, with 9 bases between them. The CDR3 runs 14 residues. This chain's CDR3 is CASSPGTVNTEAFF. CDR3 nucleotides: TGTGCCAGCAGCCCAGGGACGGTGAACACTGAAGCTTTCTTT.